The 18 T cell receptor beta chains below were found in one sample sequenced in a study of chemoradiotherapy in HPV16-positive cancers. Here immunoSEQ multiplex PCR was the method, and the copy in TCRdb shows in-frame clones only, minus some. The table lists some 14,000 clones, 85% to 90% of them singletons, with approximately 3.4% in the top ten. Sample: blood, taken from a patient who underwent chemoradiotherapy. The source of these receptors is a human donor with HPV-associated anogenital cancer.

The V call is TRBV6-1, the J call TRBJ1-1; D gene uncertain. The CDR3 has 15 residues. Trimming pared 0 bases from V and 1 base from J, leaving 9 bases between. From germline, CDR1 is MNHNS and CDR2 SASEGT. CDR3 amino acids: CASSEARRWNTEAFF. CDR3 bases: TGTGCCAGCAGTGAAGCCCGACGGTGGAACACTGAAGCTTTCTTT.

The chain employs TRBV9 and TRBJ1-4; 8 bases line up with TRBD1. The CDR3 has 13 residues. J lost 13 bases, V lost 3 bases, and 8 bases had no gene match. Germline V gene lookup returns CDR1 SGDLS and CDR2 YYNGEE. In nucleotides, the CDR3 is TGTGCCAGCAGCGACCTGACAGGGGTGTCACTGTTTTTT. As protein: CASSDLTGVSLFF. Variable domain in full (rest from reference TRBV9 and TRBJ1-4): DSGVTQTPKHLITATGQRVTLRCSPRSGDLSVYWYQQSLDQGLQFLIQYYNGEERAKGNILERFSAQQFPDLHSELNLSSLELGDSALYFCASSDLTGVSLFFGSGTQLSVL.

This sequence joins TRBV5-1 and TRBJ1-1; weak D call: TRBD1 (5 bases). This CDR3 has 13 residues. V shed 5 bases and J shed 1 base, with 9 bases lying between them. Germline V gene lookup returns CDR1 SGHRS and CDR2 YFSETQ. The CDR3 DNA reads as TGCGCCAGCAGGGGGACCGCGAACACTGAAGCTTTCTTT. Translating it yields CASRGTANTEAFF.

About this clone: A read error may produce the germline difference seen at one junction end. This chain uses TRBV28 with TRBJ2-3; 14 bases are a match to TRBD2. The V gene's germline CDR1 is MDHEN and CDR2 SYDVKM. This CDR3 has 15 amino acids. CDR3 amino acids: CASSSIRVGTSGRSF. DNA for the CDR3: TGTGCCAGCAGTTCTATCAGGGTTGGGACTAGCGGGAGAAGTTTT.

The chain uses TRBV5-6 and TRBJ2-1; 8 bases are a match to TRBD2. In germline, CDR1 is SGHDT, CDR2 YYEEEE. V lost 4 bases, J lost 8 bases, and 8 bases stayed unmatched. The CDR3 extends over 14 amino acids. The CDR3, as DNA: TGTGCCAGCAGCATATGGACTAGCAGTGATGAGCAGTTCTTC. Its protein is CASSIWTSSDEQFF. Supplemented by reference TRBV5-6 and TRBJ2-1, the full variable domain reads DAGVTQSPTHLIKTRGQQVTLRCSPKSGHDTVSWYQQALGQGPQFIFQYYEEEERQRGNFPDRFSGHQFPNYSSELNVNALLLGDSALYLCASSIWTSSDEQFFGPGTRLTVL.

The chain recombines TRBV28 with TRBJ2-7, with 7 bases that match TRBD1. Germline lookup yields CDR1 MDHEN and CDR2 SYDVKM. The CDR3 consists of 13 residues. With 8 bases clipped from V and 8 bases from J, the junction kept 12 bases outside the gene matches. CDR3 DNA: TGTGCCAGCGCGCTAGGGACAGAGGAAAAGCAGTACTTC. This sequence encodes CASALGTEEKQYF.

This sequence joins TRBV9 and TRBJ2-7; D could derive from TRBD1 or TRBD2 (5 bases each). With 4 bases removed from V and 0 bases from J, the gap between germline ends came to 11 bases. This CDR3 contains 14 residues. CDR1 is SGDLS, CDR2 YYNGEE, per germline. The CDR3 loop is CASSPWDGSYEQYF. CDR3 DNA: TGTGCCAGCAGCCCTTGGGACGGCTCCTACGAGCAGTACTTC.

The rearrangement links TRBV7-2 to TRBJ2-3, with D possibly being TRBD1 or TRBD2 (7 bases each). The V gene lost 5 bases and the J gene lost 2 bases, with 14 bases spanning the gap. This CDR3 contains 15 residues. Germline-derived CDR1 and CDR2 are SGHTA and FQGNSA. For the CDR3, the DNA is TGTGCCAGCAGCCCAGGGGGGGGGACCACAGATACGCAGTATTTT. Its translation: CASSPGGGTTDTQYF.

This clone has just one count. The chain couples TRBV7-2 to TRBJ2-7; either TRBD1 or TRBD2 may supply D (5 bases each). From germline, CDR1 is SGHTA and CDR2 FQGNSA. This CDR3 is built from 16 residues. V gave up 0 bases and J gave up 0 bases, with 12 bases separating them. The CDR3 nucleotides read TGTGCCAGCAGCTTAGCCCCTCCGGGGCACTCCTACGAGCAGTACTTC. Its translation is CASSLAPPGHSYEQYF.

The chain joins TRBV5-1 to TRBJ1-1; 8 bases match TRBD1. V was pared by 0 bases and J by 5 bases, with 6 bases of the junction left unmatched. Germline V gene data show CDR1 as SGHRS and CDR2 as YFSETQ. This CDR3 spans 15 amino acids. The CDR3 loop reads CASSLEAGGFTEAFF. Written as DNA, the CDR3 is TGCGCCAGCAGCTTGGAAGCAGGGGGCTTTACTGAAGCTTTCTTT.

This chain joins TRBV29-1 and TRBJ1-5, with D unresolved. This CDR3 contains 13 residues. V lost 6 bases, J lost 4 bases, and 13 bases lay in between. Germline lookup yields CDR1 SQVTM and CDR2 ANQGSEA. The CDR3: CSVIPDFNQPQHF. CDR3 DNA: TGCAGCGTCATCCCCGACTTTAATCAGCCCCAGCATTTT.

The chain carries TRBV5-1 and TRBJ2-5; 9 bases agree with TRBD2. The CDR3 is 18 amino acids. V was pared by 0 bases and J by 2 bases, with 11 bases of the junction left unmatched. Germline V gives CDR1 SGHRS, CDR2 YFSETQ. CDR3 protein: CASSLEVAGDVVQETQYF. For the CDR3, the DNA is TGCGCCAGCAGCTTGGAGGTAGCGGGAGATGTGGTTCAAGAGACCCAGTACTTC.

The chain has TRBV9 and TRBJ1-4, with D possibly matching TRBD1 (6 bases). Germline V gives CDR1 SGDLS, CDR2 YYNGEE. CDR3 length equals 14 residues. V dropped 2 bases and J dropped 8 bases, with 13 bases sitting between them. The CDR3: CASSVRGGWEKLFF. For the CDR3, the DNA is TGTGCCAGCAGCGTTCGAGGGGGTTGGGAAAAACTGTTTTTT.

V usage is TRBV5-4 and J usage is TRBJ1-4, with a possible D match to TRBD1 (5 bases). Trimming left V 2 bases short and J 5 bases short, with 10 bases between. The CDR3 extends over 14 amino acids. Germline V gene lookup returns CDR1 SGHNT and CDR2 YYREEE (reference sequence). This chain's CDR3 is CASSFRDSNEKLFF. The CDR3 DNA sequence: TGTGCCAGCAGCTTCCGAGACAGCAATGAAAAACTGTTTTTT.

The genes are TRBV28 and TRBJ1-1; no definite D call. Germline loops: CDR1 MDHEN, CDR2 SYDVKM. With 1 base removed from V and 5 bases from J, the gap between germline ends came to 20 bases. CDR3 length: 17 amino acids. DNA of the CDR3: TGTGCCAGCAGTTTATCCGCAGCAGGAGCGGGAGGAACTGAAGCTTTCTTT. Protein product: CASSLSAAGAGGTEAFF.

The rearrangement links TRBV6-6 to TRBJ1-5; TRBD1 might be the D (6 bases). V lost 6 bases and J 0 bases, leaving 12 bases between the germline ends. This CDR3 spans 15 amino acids. Germline CDR1 reads MNHNY; CDR2 reads SVGAGI (reference sequence). CDR3 residues: CASSPTGISNQPQHF. The CDR3 DNA sequence: TGTGCCAGCAGCCCCACAGGGATTAGCAATCAGCCCCAGCATTTT.

The rearrangement links TRBV5-4 to TRBJ2-1, with 10 bases fitting TRBD1. V trimming: 4 bases; J trimming: 12 bases; junction bases outside the gene matches: 13. The germline CDR1 and CDR2 sequences are SGHNT and YYREEE (reference sequence). CDR3 length equals 15 residues. CDR3 sequence (DNA): TGTGCCAGCAGCCGGGCTCCGGGACAGGGGACTCGGCAGTTCTTC. Translation gives CASSRAPGQGTRQFF.

The chain carries TRBV5-1 and TRBJ2-5; weak D call: TRBD1 (7 bases). This CDR3 is built from 17 residues. Germline-derived CDR1 and CDR2 are SGHRS and YFSETQ. The V end was cut by 0 bases, the J end by 1 base, with 16 bases between. The CDR3 reads CASSLAGGGGLQETQYF. The CDR3 region has the DNA TGCGCCAGCAGCTTGGCTGGAGGGGGCGGCCTCCAAGAGACCCAGTACTTC.